Sequencing of this T cell receptor (beta chain) was carried out in a study of response to subunit inactivated influenza vaccine. Study-wide points: Authors proposed each seasonal influenza vaccination draws in few new T cells.

In TCRdb, the RT-PCR reads were re-called with MiXCR into one record per CDR3 protein. The data contain hundreds of thousands of distinct CDR3 sequences, more than 15% of them seen just once; the ten biggest clones take up 2.5% to 3.5%. This clonotype showed up many times. Its target is unknown. The CDR3 runs to 12 residues. Trimming removed 4 bases from V and 8 bases from J; junction bases left unmatched: 7. Germline lookup yields CDR1 SQVTM and CDR2 ANQGSEA. The J gene is TRBJ1-2, the V gene TRBV29-1, with 7 bases identical to TRBD1. Sequenced material: CD4+ T cells sorted from PBMCs, taken roughly 24 months after vaccination. This TCR was recovered from a man between 50 and 69 years old who received an inactivated influenza vaccine. The CDR3 spells CSVGKGAAGYTF. CDR3 DNA: TGCAGCGTTGGGAAGGGGGCGGCGGGCTACACCTTC.